The 20 T cell receptor beta chains below come from one sample, sequenced in a study of glioma-infiltrating T cells. Using RNA template, CDR3s of TCR alpha and beta were amplified with iRepertoire arm-PCR. TCRdb fed the multiplex PCR reads into MiXCR, producing one record per CDR3 protein. This table holds around 130,000 distinct CDR3 sequences, around 25% found once. Sequenced material: glioma tissue, nonneoplastic brain tissue, or PBMCs (not recorded which). These receptor sequences come from a human donor with low-grade glioma or glioblastoma, undergoing nonglioma brain surgery, or in good health (not recorded which).

The gene calls are TRBV14 and TRBJ2-7; possibly TRBD1 or TRBD2 for D (5 bases each). V was cut by 8 bases and J by 3 bases, with 17 bases left in between. The CDR3 spans 14 residues. The germline V gene encodes CDR1 SGHDN and CDR2 FVKESK. The CDR3 loop reads CASEGSTNYYEQYV. The CDR3 region has the DNA TGTGCCAGCGAGGGGTCGACCAACTACTACGAGCAGTACGTC.

This clonotype was seen more than once but under ten times. The chain uses TRBV29-1 and TRBJ2-3, with unresolved D. Germline assignment: CDR1 SQVTM and CDR2 ANQGSEA. The V end was cut by 0 bases, the J end by 4 bases, with 14 bases between. The CDR3 is 15 residues long. The CDR3: CSVEDAGTPPDTQYF. In nucleotides, the CDR3 is TGCAGCGTTGAAGATGCAGGCACTCCCCCAGATACGCAGTATTTT.

This clonotype was found many times. CDR3 coding DNA: TGTGCCAGCGGTAATACTGAAGCTTTCTTT. Its translation is CASGNTEAFF. The chain recombines TRBV28 with TRBJ1-1; D is unclear. The V gene's germline CDR1 is MDHEN and CDR2 SYDVKM. Trimming took 8 bases from V and 5 from J, leaving 6 bases between them. The CDR3 runs 10 residues.

The sample holds a few counts of this clonotype. V and J are TRBV7-9 and TRBJ2-1; 12 bases fit TRBD2. Trimming cost V 1 base and J 1 base; bases outside gene matches: 2. This CDR3 region has 17 residues. The germline gives CDR1 SEHNR, CDR2 FQNEAQ (reference sequence). The chain's CDR3 is CASSLVTSGGSYNEQFF. DNA of the CDR3: TGTGCCAGCAGCTTAGTAACTAGCGGGGGGTCCTACAATGAGCAGTTCTTC.

This clonotype has a count of ten or more. This rearrangement joins TRBV27 to TRBJ1-3, with D hard to call. Germline V gene lookup returns CDR1 MNHEY and CDR2 SMNVEV (reference sequence). This CDR3 is 14 amino acids long. Trimming took 8 bases from V and 1 from J, leaving 12 bases between them. CDR3 nucleotide sequence: TGTGCCAGCTCGACTAGCTCGTCTGGAAACACCATATATTTT. Translation gives CASSTSSSGNTIYF.

The chain uses TRBV18 and TRBJ1-2, with a tentative D call TRBD1 (6 bases). Trimming took off 3 bases at V and 3 bases at J, with 8 bases between the two ends. The length of the CDR3 is 13 residues. Per germline, CDR1 KGHSH and CDR2 LQKENI. The CDR3 bases are TGTGCCAGCTCACCGGACAGCTACTATGGCTACACCTTC. This sequence encodes CASSPDSYYGYTF.

This clonotype was seen a single time. The gene calls are TRBV29-1 and TRBJ2-4; D possibly corresponds to TRBD1 (6 bases). The V end lost 4 bases, the J end lost 7 bases, and 17 bases lay between the germline ends. CDR3 length: 14 residues. In germline, CDR1 is SQVTM, CDR2 ANQGSEA. CDR3 loop: CSVVWTAGGNIQYF. CDR3 DNA sequence: TGCAGCGTTGTATGGACAGCCGGAGGTAACATTCAGTACTTC.

The sample holds many counts of this clonotype. The chain is built from TRBV27 and TRBJ2-3; perhaps D is TRBD1 or TRBD2 (6 bases each). The V and J ends lost 7 bases and 5 bases respectively, with 19 bases between them. Germline V gene data show CDR1 as MNHEY and CDR2 as SMNVEV (reference sequence). The CDR3 runs 15 residues. The chain's CDR3 is CASTPGDSSGDTQYF. The CDR3 DNA sequence: TGTGCCAGCACCCCAGGGGACTCCAGCGGAGATACGCAGTATTTT.

The chain has TRBV29-1 and TRBJ1-5; D may be TRBD1 (5 bases). V gave up 7 bases and J gave up 6 bases, with 13 bases separating them. The CDR3 runs 12 residues. Per germline, CDR1 SQVTM and CDR2 ANQGSEA. The CDR3 reads CSAGWGTQPQHF. Here the CDR3 DNA reads TGCAGCGCCGGTTGGGGGACTCAGCCCCAGCATTTT. Full variable domain (rest looked up from reference TRBV29-1 and TRBJ1-5): SAVISQKPSRDICQRGTSLTIQCQVDSQVTMMFWYRQQPGQSLTLIATANQGSEATYESGFVIDKFPISRPNLTFSTLTVSNMSPEDSSIYLCSAGWGTQPQHFGDGTRLSIL.

As for this clonotype: Given a much more abundant clone one base away, this may be a read error. This chain joins TRBV6-5 and TRBJ2-3; the match to TRBD2 covers 10 bases. Germline assignment: CDR1 MNHEY and CDR2 SVGAGI. There are 19 residues in the CDR3. The CDR3 DNA reads TGTACCAGCAGTTACTCTCCCCCCCGGACTAGCGGTAGCACAGATACGCAGTATTTT. Amino acid sequence: CTSSYSPPRTSGSTDTQYF.

This clonotype has at least ten counts. The genes are TRBV6-1 and TRBJ1-2; no clear D gene. Trimming shortened V by 6 bases and J by 2 bases, and 13 bases separated the two germline ends. Germline values: CDR1 MNHNS, CDR2 SASEGT. The length of the CDR3 is 14 residues. The DNA of the CDR3 is TGTGCCAGCAGGACCTCCAACACCAACTATGGCTACACCTTC. The encoded protein is CASRTSNTNYGYTF.

This clonotype was observed a handful of times. The rearrangement joins TRBV7-2 to TRBJ2-1; tentative D call: TRBD1 (5 bases). The V end lost 7 bases, the J end lost 0 bases, and 13 bases lay between the germline ends. Germline V gene lookup returns CDR1 SGHTA and CDR2 FQGNSA. The CDR3 totals 15 residues. The CDR3, as DNA: TGTGCCAGCACCAAGGGGCGGAGCTCCTACAATGAGCAGTTCTTC. This gives the protein CASTKGRSSYNEQFF.

In its sample, this clonotype was seen a few times. J is TRBJ2-3 and V is TRBV7-9; the match to TRBD2 covers 7 bases. Germline CDR1 reads SEHNR; CDR2 reads FQNEAQ (reference sequence). This CDR3 is built from 16 residues. The V gene end was trimmed by 2 bases and the J gene end by 2 bases; junction bases not matched to a gene: 7. This chain's CDR3 is CASSLWLGTITDTQYF. DNA for the CDR3: TGTGCCAGCAGCTTATGGCTAGGGACTATCACAGATACGCAGTATTTT.

There are a few counts of this clonotype. This CDR3 reads CASSPLVTEAFF. CDR3 nucleotides: TGTGCCAGCTCACCTTTAGTCACTGAAGCTTTCTTT. The chain is built from TRBV18 and TRBJ1-1; D is unclear. Germline CDR1 reads KGHSH; CDR2 reads LQKENI. V was pared by 3 bases and J by 4 bases, with 6 bases between. This CDR3 contains 12 residues.

J is TRBJ1-4 and V is TRBV20-1; tentatively, D is TRBD1 (6 bases). Trimming removed 4 bases at V and 5 bases at J, with 14 bases between. Germline CDR1 is DFQATT and CDR2 is SNEGSKA (reference sequence). This CDR3 is built from 14 residues. The CDR3 DNA reads TGCAGTGCTATTAATTCCCAGGGGAATGAAAAACTGTTTTTT. Translated, it gives CSAINSQGNEKLFF.

This clonotype has a single count. The rearrangement joins TRBV5-1 to TRBJ1-1; D not certain. The CDR3 extends over 13 amino acids. From germline, CDR1 is SGHRS and CDR2 YFSETQ. Deletions cut 2 bases from V and 1 base from J, with 6 bases between. CDR3 sequence reads: CASSFEGNTEAFF. CDR3 nucleotide sequence: TGCGCCAGCAGCTTTGAAGGGAACACTGAAGCTTTCTTT.

This clonotype showed up many times. The chain uses TRBV20-1 and TRBJ2-3; TRBD2 aligns across 7 bases. This CDR3 region has 14 residues. With V trimmed by 3 bases and J by 2 bases, 5 bases remained unmatched. Germline V gene sequence: CDR1 DFQATT, CDR2 SNEGSKA (reference sequence). As DNA, the CDR3 is TGCAGTGCTAGTGGGGGGGGACCCACAGATACGCAGTATTTT. The encoded protein is CSASGGGPTDTQYF.

This clonotype was counted at least ten times. This rearrangement joins TRBV27 to TRBJ1-2, with D possibly being TRBD1 (6 bases). Germline V gives CDR1 MNHEY, CDR2 SMNVEV (reference sequence). The V end was cut by 8 bases, the J end by 0 bases, with 16 bases between. This CDR3 has 15 amino acids. CDR3 region: CASATTGSTNYGYTF. CDR3 DNA: TGTGCCAGCGCTACCACAGGGTCCACTAACTATGGCTACACCTTC.

This clonotype was counted only a few times. The genes are TRBV7-8 and TRBJ1-5, with D possibly TRBD1 on 5 matching bases. The length of the CDR3 is 17 residues. Per the germline V gene, CDR1 is SGHVS and CDR2 is FQNEAQ. The V and J ends lost 4 bases and 1 base respectively, with 17 bases between them. The CDR3 is CASSSPSGYWSNQPQHF. Here the CDR3 DNA reads TGTGCCAGCAGCTCGCCTTCAGGGTATTGGAGCAATCAGCCCCAGCATTTT.

Of note for this clonotype: This sequence may be a read error, since a much larger clone differs from it by one base. The V call is TRBV24-1, the J call TRBJ2-5; the match to TRBD2 covers 13 bases. Germline V lookup: CDR1 KGHDR, CDR2 SFDVKD. The length of the CDR3 is 17 residues. CDR3 residues: CASRDRTSGGPLESQYF. The CDR3, as DNA: TGTGCCAGCAGGGACCGGACTAGCGGGGGTCCCCTTGAGAGCCAGTACTTC.